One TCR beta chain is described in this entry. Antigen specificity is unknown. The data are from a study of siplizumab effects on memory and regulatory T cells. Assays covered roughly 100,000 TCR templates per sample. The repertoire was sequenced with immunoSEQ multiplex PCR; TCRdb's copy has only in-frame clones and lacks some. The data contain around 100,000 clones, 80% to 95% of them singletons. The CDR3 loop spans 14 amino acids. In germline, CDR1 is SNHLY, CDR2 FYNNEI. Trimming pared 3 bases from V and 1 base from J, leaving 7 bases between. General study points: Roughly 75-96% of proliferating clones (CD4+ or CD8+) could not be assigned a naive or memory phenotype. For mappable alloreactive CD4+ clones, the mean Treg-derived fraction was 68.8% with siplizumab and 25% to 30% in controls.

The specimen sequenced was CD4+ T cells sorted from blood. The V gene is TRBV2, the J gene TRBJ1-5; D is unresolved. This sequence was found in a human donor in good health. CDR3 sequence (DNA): TGTGCCAGCAGTGACGTTCTAAGCAATCAGCCCCAGCATTTT. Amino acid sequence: CASSDVLSNQPQHF.